The 29 T cell receptor beta chains given below trace back to one sample, sequenced in a study of regulatory T cells in long-lasting Graves disease. Documented time point: persistent/refractory GD, antithyroid drugs over 5 years with positive TRAb. Generation of the TCR library employed RNA extracted from PBMCs. Library construction for TCR beta used iRepertoire HTBI primers and Arm-PCR of CDR3 regions. Using its own MiXCR run on the multiplex PCR reads, TCRdb lists one record per CDR3 protein. This table has about 450,000 distinct CDR3 sequences, 20% to 30% appearing once. Sequencing used peripheral blood mononuclear cells (PBMCs), obtained when the disease was refractory, from a patient treated with antithyroid drugs. These receptors came from a female donor with Graves disease.

This clonotype was recorded at least ten times. The chain couples TRBV5-1 to TRBJ2-7; D tentatively fits TRBD1 or TRBD2 (5 bases each). Looked up from germline, CDR1 is SGHRS and CDR2 is YFSETQ. V lost 5 bases, J lost 7 bases, and 19 bases lay in between. This CDR3 has 14 residues. The CDR3 sequence: CASSTGALRGEQYF. Written as DNA, the CDR3 is TGCGCCAGCAGTACCGGGGCCTTGAGAGGGGAGCAGTACTTC.

The table lists this clonotype with many counts. The CDR3 sequence is CASSMTGRGGYGYTF. Written as DNA, the CDR3 is TGTGCCAGCAGTATGACAGGGCGAGGGGGATATGGCTACACCTTC. The gene calls are TRBV28 and TRBJ1-2, with TRBD1 matching 7 bases. The CDR3 has 15 amino acids. Trimming cost V 5 bases and J 5 bases; bases outside gene matches: 11. Per the germline V gene, CDR1 is MDHEN and CDR2 is SYDVKM.

This clonotype has ten or more counts. The chain is built from TRBV12-3 or TRBV12-4 and TRBJ2-7; 10 positions agree with TRBD2. The CDR3 runs to 19 residues. V was pared by 10 bases and J by 6 bases, with 27 bases of the junction left unmatched. The CDR3 protein is CATSGSTGPGLARRGEQYF. The CDR3 DNA reads TGTGCCACCTCGGGATCGACAGGACCGGGACTAGCGAGACGGGGCGAGCAGTACTTC.

A word on this clonotype: The junction departs from the called germline gene at one end, perhaps through a read error. V gene TRBV18 combines with J gene TRBJ2-2; D call uncertain. Germline lookup yields CDR1 KGHSH and CDR2 LQKENI. The CDR3 extends over 12 amino acids. The CDR3 DNA follows: TGTGCCAGCTCACCGAAAACCGGGGAGCTGTTTTTT. Translating gives CASSPKTGELFF.

This clonotype was seen at least ten times. The chain uses TRBV12-3 or TRBV12-4 and TRBJ1-1, with D possibly being TRBD1 (5 bases). V lost 6 bases, J lost 5 bases, and 13 bases lay in between. This CDR3 is built from 13 residues. The DNA of the CDR3 is TGTGCCAGCAGCTCTTTGGGGGTGACTGAAGCTTTCTTT. This sequence encodes CASSSLGVTEAFF.

This clonotype was seen only a few times. The chain couples TRBV7-2 to TRBJ1-1; 7 bases align to TRBD1. The V gene's germline CDR1 is SGHTA and CDR2 FQGNSA. This CDR3 is 13 amino acids long. V trimming: 4 bases; J trimming: 8 bases; junction bases outside the gene matches: 7. CDR3 sequence: CASSSLDRLEAFF. The CDR3 DNA reads as TGTGCCAGCAGCTCCCTGGACAGGTTAGAAGCTTTCTTT.

This clonotype was recorded a few times. The rearrangement uses TRBV11-2 and TRBJ2-2, with 10 bases matching TRBD2. CDR3 length equals 15 residues. V was clipped by 4 bases and J by 5 bases; unmatched bases: 4. CDR1 SGHAT and CDR2 FQNNGV come from the germline V gene. In nucleotides, the CDR3 is TGTGCCAGCAGCTCTAGCGGGAGTGAAACCGGGGAGCTGTTTTTT. It specifies CASSSSGSETGELFF.

V and J are TRBV6-5 and TRBJ1-6; 12 nucleotides line up with TRBD1. This CDR3 has 16 residues. The V gene's germline CDR1 is MNHEY and CDR2 SVGAGI. Germline trimming cut 4 bases from V and 10 bases from J; bases unmatched to any gene: 8. CDR3 nucleotides: TGTGCCAGCAGTTGCTCGGGCGGGACAGGGGGCTCACCCCTCCACTTT. Protein product: CASSCSGGTGGSPLHF.

CDR3 nucleotides: TGTGCCAGCAGCTTAGTTAGAGCGGGGCACTACGAGCAGTACTTC. Translated, it gives CASSLVRAGHYEQYF. This rearrangement joins TRBV7-9 to TRBJ2-7, with TRBD2 matching over 7 bases. V lost 1 base and J lost 3; bases outside the gene matches: 6. The CDR3 covers 15 residues. From germline, CDR1 is SEHNR and CDR2 FQNEAQ (reference sequence). Filled out from reference TRBV7-9 and TRBJ2-7, the complete variable domain reads DTGVSQNPRHKITKRGQNVTFRCDPISEHNRLYWYRQTLGQGPEFLTYFQNEAQLEKSRLLSDRFSAERPKGSFSTLEIQRTEQGDSAMYLCASSLVRAGHYEQYFGPGTRLTVT.

This clonotype was counted ten times or more. The chain joins TRBV2 to TRBJ1-1; perhaps TRBD1 as D (5 bases). V dropped 7 bases and J dropped 2 bases, with 14 bases sitting between them. Germline lookup yields CDR1 SNHLY and CDR2 FYNNEI. This CDR3 comprises 14 residues. The CDR3 DNA sequence: TGTGCCAGCACTTCCGTGAGGGGTAACACTGAAGCTTTCTTT. This gives the protein CASTSVRGNTEAFF.

In its sample, this clonotype was seen many times. The J gene is TRBJ1-1, the V gene TRBV28; D remains ambiguous. Germline lookup yields CDR1 MDHEN and CDR2 SYDVKM. Trimming stripped 1 base from V and 2 bases from J, with 8 bases between. The CDR3 has 14 residues. In DNA form, the CDR3 reads TGTGCCAGCAGTTTATTATCGAGCAACACTGAAGCTTTCTTT. Protein sequence: CASSLLSSNTEAFF.

This clonotype appeared many times. The rearrangement uses TRBV28 and TRBJ1-2; no reliable D call. V dropped 1 base and J dropped 4 bases, with 10 bases sitting between them. From germline, CDR1 is MDHEN and CDR2 SYDVKM. This CDR3 has 14 residues. CDR3 nucleotides: TGTGCCAGCAGTTTATATACAGCTCCCTATGGCTACACCTTC. It specifies CASSLYTAPYGYTF.

J is TRBJ2-7 and V is TRBV6-2 or TRBV6-3, with 11 bases fitting TRBD2. With 7 bases clipped from V and 7 bases from J, the junction kept 9 bases outside the gene matches. The length of the CDR3 is 14 residues. CDR1 and CDR2 (germline): MNHEY, SVGEGT. CDR3 region: CASKLAGVEIEQYF. Here the CDR3 DNA reads TGTGCCAGCAAACTAGCGGGAGTGGAGATTGAGCAGTACTTC.

This clonotype was counted between two and nine times. This could be a read error, since a much larger clone is one nucleotide away. This rearrangement joins TRBV6-2 or TRBV6-3 to TRBJ1-1, with unresolved D. V was pared by 8 bases and J by 1 base, with 11 bases between. The CDR3 loop spans 13 amino acids. Per the germline V gene, CDR1 is MNHEY and CDR2 is SVGEGT. The CDR3: CASQPAGNTEAFF. DNA of the CDR3: TGTGCCAGCCAGCCAGCGGGGAACACTGAAGCTTTCTTT.

This clonotype came up many times. The chain recombines TRBV2 with TRBJ2-5; 10 nucleotides agree with TRBD2. Germline values: CDR1 SNHLY, CDR2 FYNNEI. V was pared by 3 bases and J by 2 bases, with 12 bases of the junction left unmatched. The CDR3 has 18 amino acids. The chain's CDR3 is CASSERASGSMGQETQYF. The CDR3 DNA follows: TGTGCCAGCAGTGAGAGGGCTAGCGGGAGCATGGGGCAAGAGACCCAGTACTTC.

The chain couples TRBV27 to TRBJ1-6; 8 nucleotides line up with TRBD1. The germline V gene has CDR1 MNHEY and CDR2 SMNVEV (reference sequence). CDR3 length equals 14 residues. V trimming: 3 bases; J trimming: 6 bases; junction bases outside the gene matches: 1. In DNA form, the CDR3 reads TGTGCCAGCAGTTTGGACAGGGTTAATTCACCCCTCCACTTT. This codes for CASSLDRVNSPLHF.

The CDR3 loop reads CASSTGTGNTGELFF. CDR3 nucleotides: TGCGCCAGCAGCACCGGGACAGGGAACACCGGGGAGCTGTTTTTT. This sequence joins TRBV5-1 and TRBJ2-2; the match to TRBD1 covers 8 bases. The V and J ends lost 4 bases and 1 base, in that order; junction bases with no gene match: 3. The CDR3 extends over 15 amino acids. Per the germline V gene, CDR1 is SGHRS and CDR2 is YFSETQ.

The genes are TRBV3-1 and TRBJ2-3, with unresolved D. Per the germline V gene, CDR1 is LGHDT and CDR2 is YNNKEL (reference sequence). The CDR3 spans 14 residues. Between the trimmed V and J ends, which lost 1 base and 5 bases, there was a span of 10 bases. The CDR3 nucleotides are TGTGCCAGCAGCCAAGGGGTCTCACGAGATACGCAGTATTTT. As protein: CASSQGVSRDTQYF.

Points on this clonotype: An end of the junction does not agree with germline; a read error may underlie this. The chain combines TRBV2 with TRBJ2-4; TRBD2 matches at 7 bases. This CDR3 region has 15 residues. Germline V gene sequence: CDR1 SNHLY, CDR2 FYNNEI. The CDR3, as DNA: TGTGCCAACAGTGAATTAGTAGCGGGCAAAAACATTCAGTACTTC. Translated: CANSELVAGKNIQYF.

This clonotype was found a few times. The rearrangement links TRBV29-1 to TRBJ1-2, with TRBD1 identical over 7 bases. The germline V gene has CDR1 SQVTM and CDR2 ANQGSEA. There are 13 residues in the CDR3. Trimming at V came to 5 bases and at J to 2 bases, leaving 5 bases not matched to a gene. The CDR3 DNA sequence: TGCAGCGTTCCCCCGGGACAGAACTATGGCTACACCTTC. Encoded protein: CSVPPGQNYGYTF.

This clonotype was seen ten or more times. This sequence joins TRBV28 and TRBJ1-1, with TRBD1 matching 7 bases. Germline assignment: CDR1 MDHEN and CDR2 SYDVKM. CDR3 length: 14 residues. Unmatched junction bases numbered 5, after V lost 4 bases and J lost 3 bases. In DNA, the CDR3 is TGTGCCAGCAGTTGGACCAGGGGGGACACTGAAGCTTTCTTT. Its protein product is CASSWTRGDTEAFF. The entire variable domain, with the rest obtained from reference TRBV28 and TRBJ1-1, is as follows: DVKVTQSSRYLVKRTGEKVFLECVQDMDHENMFWYRQDPGLGLRLIYFSYDVKMKEKGDIPEGYSVSREKKERFSLILESASTNQTSMYLCASSWTRGDTEAFFGQGTRLTVV.

The J gene is TRBJ2-2, the V gene TRBV19, with TRBD1 matching 8 bases. The CDR3 consists of 22 residues. V trimming: 4 bases; J trimming: 1 base; junction bases outside the gene matches: 23. CDR1 is LNHDA and CDR2 is SQIVND in the germline V gene (reference sequence). CDR3 region: CASSRSWYRGLSEGENTGELFF. The CDR3 DNA is TGTGCCAGTAGTAGGAGTTGGTACAGGGGGTTATCGGAGGGAGAGAACACCGGGGAGCTGTTTTTT.

The chain couples TRBV15 to TRBJ2-3; D might be TRBD2 (6 bases). CDR1 and CDR2 (germline): LNHNV, YYDKDF (reference sequence). The CDR3 runs 16 residues. The ends were cut back, 2 bases at V and 8 bases at J, with 20 bases in the middle. As DNA, the CDR3 is TGTGCCACCAGCAGATTCCCGGGGACTTACCAGGGTACGCAGTATTTT. Amino acids: CATSRFPGTYQGTQYF.

This clonotype appeared many times. V gene TRBV28 combines with J gene TRBJ2-7, with 11 bases that match TRBD2. Per the germline V gene, CDR1 is MDHEN and CDR2 is SYDVKM. CDR3 length: 15 amino acids. V shed 4 bases and J 4 bases; nucleotides not matched to a gene: 6. The CDR3 nucleotides are TGTGCCAGCAGTTCATCTACTAGCGGGAGTTACGAGCAGTACTTC. The encoded protein is CASSSSTSGSYEQYF.

A remark on this clonotype: This sequence may be a read error, since a much larger clone differs from it by one base. The V and J genes are TRBV6-1 and TRBJ2-7; TRBD2 matches 8 bases. The CDR3 is made up of 15 amino acids. Germline values: CDR1 MNHNS, CDR2 SASEGT. CDR3 sequence reads: CASSHRLATHYERYF. The CDR3 DNA is TGTGCCAGCAGTCACCGACTAGCGACACACTACGAGCGGTACTTC.

Worth noting for this clonotype: A much more abundant neighbour one base away suggests this may be a read error. The V and J genes are TRBV12-3 or TRBV12-4 and TRBJ2-2; TRBD1 aligns across 8 bases. This CDR3 has 15 residues. The chain's CDR3 is CASSPTGVNTGELLF. The DNA of the CDR3 is TGTGCCAGCAGTCCGACAGGGGTAAACACCGGGGAGCTGCTTTTT.

This clonotype was recorded a few times. V is TRBV6-2 or TRBV6-3 and J is TRBJ2-7; D not certain. CDR1 is MNHEY and CDR2 is SVGEGT in the germline V gene. The CDR3 contains 14 residues. Trimming shortened V by 0 bases and J by 0 bases, and 6 bases separated the two germline ends. CDR3 nucleotide sequence: TGTGCCAGCAGTTACTCGCAGGTCTCCTACGAGCAGTACTTC. Protein product: CASSYSQVSYEQYF.

This clonotype was counted only a few times. The chain recombines TRBV7-9 with TRBJ1-1; D is possibly TRBD1 (6 bases). Germline loops: CDR1 SEHNR, CDR2 FQNEAQ (reference sequence). CDR3 length: 15 amino acids. The ends were cut back, 5 bases at V and 2 bases at J, with 15 bases in the middle. The CDR3 here is CASSHRDGPNTEAFF. The CDR3 DNA follows: TGTGCCAGCAGCCACAGGGACGGACCAAACACTGAAGCTTTCTTT.

Worth noting for this clonotype: A much larger clone differs by one base, so this may be a read error. This sequence joins TRBV7-2 and TRBJ1-4; the match to TRBD1 covers 9 bases. The CDR3 totals 16 residues. CDR1 and CDR2 (germline): SGHTA, FQGNSA. The CDR3 region is CASSRNEQGAGEKPFF. The DNA of the CDR3 is TGTGCCAGCAGCCGAAATGAACAGGGGGCAGGTGAAAAACCGTTTTTT.